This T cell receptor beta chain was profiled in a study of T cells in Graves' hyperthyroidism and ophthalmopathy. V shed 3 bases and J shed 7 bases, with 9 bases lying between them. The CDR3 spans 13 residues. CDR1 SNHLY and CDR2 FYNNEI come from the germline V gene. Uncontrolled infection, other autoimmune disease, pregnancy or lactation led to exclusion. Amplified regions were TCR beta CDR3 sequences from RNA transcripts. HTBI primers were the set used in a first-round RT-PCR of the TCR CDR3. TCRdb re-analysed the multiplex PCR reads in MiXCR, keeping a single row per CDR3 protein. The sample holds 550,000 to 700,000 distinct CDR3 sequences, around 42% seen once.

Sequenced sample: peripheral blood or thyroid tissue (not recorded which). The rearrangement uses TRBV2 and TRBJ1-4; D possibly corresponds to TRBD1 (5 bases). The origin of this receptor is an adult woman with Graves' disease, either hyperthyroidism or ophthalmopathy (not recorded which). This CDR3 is CASSEVGGEKLFF. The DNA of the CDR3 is TGTGCCAGCAGTGAGGTGGGGGGTGAAAAACTGTTTTTT.